This TCR beta chain was found in a study of cytomegalovirus exposure and HLA in healthy donors. The V end was cut by 3 bases, the J end by 5 bases, with 16 bases between. CDR3 length: 15 residues. Germline V gives CDR1 LNHNV, CDR2 YYDKDF (reference sequence). PCR primers comprised 60 Vbeta and 13 Jbeta primers. The protocol was immunoSEQ multiplex PCR, while the TCRdb copy is restricted to in-frame clones and leaves out a portion. The sample yields about 120,000 clones, over 70% seen once. Study outcomes and limitations: Cytomegalovirus status, reportedly, was diagnosed with high specificity and sensitivity by the classifier. When analyzed later, a missense DCLRE1C variant was found to be linked to TCR beta V- and J-gene trimming. Across donors, presence/absence analyses took sequencing depth to be roughly uniform.

To note about this clone: Antigen specificity is unknown.

The J gene is TRBJ1-1, the V gene TRBV15; D might be TRBD1 (6 bases). Sequencing used PBMCs. The receptor's source is a middle-aged woman in good health and CMV-seropositive. The CDR3 DNA sequence: TGTGCCACCAGCAGGGAATTAACAGGGTCAACTGAAGCTTTCTTT. Translated: CATSRELTGSTEAFF.